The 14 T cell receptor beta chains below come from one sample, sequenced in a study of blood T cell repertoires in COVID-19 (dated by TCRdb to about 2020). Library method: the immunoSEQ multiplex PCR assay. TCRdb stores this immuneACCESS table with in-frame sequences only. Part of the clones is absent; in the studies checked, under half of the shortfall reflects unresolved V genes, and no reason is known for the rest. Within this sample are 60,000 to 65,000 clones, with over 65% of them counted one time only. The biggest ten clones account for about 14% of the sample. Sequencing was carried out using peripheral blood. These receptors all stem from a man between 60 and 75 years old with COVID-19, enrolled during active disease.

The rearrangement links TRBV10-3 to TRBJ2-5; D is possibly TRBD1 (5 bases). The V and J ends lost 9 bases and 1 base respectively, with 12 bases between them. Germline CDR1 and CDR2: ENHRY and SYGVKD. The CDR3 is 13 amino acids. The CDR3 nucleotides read TGTGCCATTCAGACAGCAAGCCAAGAGACCCAGTACTTC. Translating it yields CAIQTASQETQYF.

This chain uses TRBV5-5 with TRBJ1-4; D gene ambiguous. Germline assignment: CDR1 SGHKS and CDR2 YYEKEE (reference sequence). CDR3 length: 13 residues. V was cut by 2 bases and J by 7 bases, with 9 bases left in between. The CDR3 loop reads CASSFRESEKLFF. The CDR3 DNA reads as TGTGCCAGCAGCTTCCGGGAGAGTGAAAAACTGTTTTTT.

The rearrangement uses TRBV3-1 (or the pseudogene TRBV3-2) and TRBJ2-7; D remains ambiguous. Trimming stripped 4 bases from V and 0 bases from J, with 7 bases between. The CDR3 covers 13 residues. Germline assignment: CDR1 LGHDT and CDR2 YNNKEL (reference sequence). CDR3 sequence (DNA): TGTGCCAGCAGCCCGAGGAGCTCCTACGAGCAGTACTTC. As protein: CASSPRSSYEQYF.

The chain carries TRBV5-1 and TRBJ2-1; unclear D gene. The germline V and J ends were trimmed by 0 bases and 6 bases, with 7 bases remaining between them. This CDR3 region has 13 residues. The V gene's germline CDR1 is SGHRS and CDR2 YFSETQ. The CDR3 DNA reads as TGCGCCAGCAGCTTGGACCGCGGCAATGAGCAGTTCTTC. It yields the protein CASSLDRGNEQFF.

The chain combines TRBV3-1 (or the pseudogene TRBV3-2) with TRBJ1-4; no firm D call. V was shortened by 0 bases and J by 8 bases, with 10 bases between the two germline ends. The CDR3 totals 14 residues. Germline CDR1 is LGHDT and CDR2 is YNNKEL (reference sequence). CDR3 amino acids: CASSQDSGGEKLFF. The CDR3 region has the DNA TGTGCCAGCAGCCAAGACTCAGGAGGGGAAAAACTGTTTTTT.

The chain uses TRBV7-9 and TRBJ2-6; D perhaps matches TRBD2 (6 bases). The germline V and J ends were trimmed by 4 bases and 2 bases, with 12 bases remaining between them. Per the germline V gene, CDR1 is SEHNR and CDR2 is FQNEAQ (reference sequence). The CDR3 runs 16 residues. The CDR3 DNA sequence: TGTGCCAGCAGCTCCGCCTGGGGGGCTGGGGCCAACGTCCTGACTTTC. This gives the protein CASSSAWGAGANVLTF.

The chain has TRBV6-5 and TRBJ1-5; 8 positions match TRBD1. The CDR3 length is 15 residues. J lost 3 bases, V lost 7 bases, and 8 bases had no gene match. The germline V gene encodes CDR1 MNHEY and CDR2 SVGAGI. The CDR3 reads CASNTRDRNNQPQHF. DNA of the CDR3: TGTGCCAGCAACACGCGGGACAGGAACAATCAGCCCCAGCATTTT.

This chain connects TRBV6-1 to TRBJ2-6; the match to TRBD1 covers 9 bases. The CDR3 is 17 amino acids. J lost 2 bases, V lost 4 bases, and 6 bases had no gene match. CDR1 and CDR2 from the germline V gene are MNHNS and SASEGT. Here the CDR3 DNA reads TGTGCCAGCAGTGCGGGACAGGGTTTTGCTGGGGCCAACGTCCTGACTTTC. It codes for CASSAGQGFAGANVLTF.

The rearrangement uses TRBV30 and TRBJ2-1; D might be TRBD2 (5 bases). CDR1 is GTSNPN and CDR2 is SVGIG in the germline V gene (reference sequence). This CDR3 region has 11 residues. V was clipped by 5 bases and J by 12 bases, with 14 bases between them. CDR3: CAWANLAGQFF. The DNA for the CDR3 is TGTGCCTGGGCCAATCTTGCGGGGCAGTTCTTC. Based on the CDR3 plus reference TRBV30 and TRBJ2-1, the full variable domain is SQTIHQWPATLVQPVGSPLSLECTVEGTSNPNLYWYRQAAGRGLQLLFYSVGIGQISSEVPQNLSASRPQDRQFILSSKKLLLSDSGFYLCAWANLAGQFFGPGTRLTVL.

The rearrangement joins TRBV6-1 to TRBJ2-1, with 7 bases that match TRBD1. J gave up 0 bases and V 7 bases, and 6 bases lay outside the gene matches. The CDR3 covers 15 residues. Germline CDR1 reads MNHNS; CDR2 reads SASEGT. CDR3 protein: CASMLGQSSYNEQFF. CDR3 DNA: TGTGCCAGCATGTTGGGACAGAGCTCCTACAATGAGCAGTTCTTC.

The CDR3 region is CASKQGHGDPQHF. The CDR3 region has the DNA TGTGCCAGTAAACAGGGGCACGGCGACCCCCAGCATTTT. The chain carries TRBV19 and TRBJ1-5; 7 bases map to TRBD1. Unmatched junction bases numbered 10, after V lost 7 bases and J lost 10 bases. The CDR3 runs to 13 residues. Germline values: CDR1 LNHDA, CDR2 SQIVND (reference sequence).

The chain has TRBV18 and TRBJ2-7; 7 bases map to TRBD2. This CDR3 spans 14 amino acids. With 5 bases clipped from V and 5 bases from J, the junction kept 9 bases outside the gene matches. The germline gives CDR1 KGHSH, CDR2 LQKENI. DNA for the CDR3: TGTGCCAGCTCATCGCGGGAGTATACGAACGAGCAGTACTTC. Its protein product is CASSSREYTNEQYF.

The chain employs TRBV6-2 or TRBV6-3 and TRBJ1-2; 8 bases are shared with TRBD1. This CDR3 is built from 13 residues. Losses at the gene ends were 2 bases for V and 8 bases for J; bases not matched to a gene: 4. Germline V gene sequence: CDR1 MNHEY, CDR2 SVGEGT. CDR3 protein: CASSYTGGQGYTF. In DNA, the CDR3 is TGTGCCAGCAGTTACACAGGGGGACAGGGCTACACCTTC.

CDR3 region: CASSQGGGDRYEQYF. DNA for the CDR3: TGTGCCAGCAGCCAAGGGGGCGGGGATCGTTACGAGCAGTACTTC. The V and J genes are TRBV3-1 (or the pseudogene TRBV3-2) and TRBJ2-7; weak D call: TRBD2 (6 bases). This CDR3 is built from 15 residues. Germline V lookup: CDR1 LGHDT, CDR2 YNNKEL (reference sequence). Trimming took 1 base from V and 4 from J, leaving 14 bases between them.